Listed here is a single TCR beta chain. TCRdb's table, derived via immunoSEQ multiplex PCR, lists solely in-frame clones and lacks some. The sample consists of roughly 300,000 clones, 80% to 90% of them appearing once. The data derive from a study of blood T cell repertoires in COVID-19. On the study more broadly: Both acute and convalescent COVID-19 samples were obtained from the United States, Italy and Spain. The cDNA or gDNA used as material had been derived from T cells, B-cell-depleted T cells, or PBMCs.

V dropped 3 bases and J dropped 3; count of bases not matched to a gene: 6. The CDR3 has 15 residues. The germline CDR1 and CDR2 sequences are MGHRA and YSYEKL. The specimen sequenced was peripheral blood. This clonotype originated in a woman aged 25 to 39 with COVID-19, enrolled during active disease. The rearrangement links TRBV4-1 to TRBJ2-7, with 9 bases fitting TRBD1. The CDR3 nucleotides are TGCGCCAGCAGCCAGGGGACAGGGCCCGACTACGAGCAGTACTTC. Translation gives CASSQGTGPDYEQYF.